This TCR beta chain was documented in a study of cytomegalovirus exposure and HLA in healthy donors. Regarding the study as a whole: Rare TCR sequences predominated, though certain public TCRs were found in many donors. Published work reported that the classifier diagnosed cytomegalovirus status with high specificity and sensitivity. CMV serostatus was the sole immune exposure information available.

The length of the CDR3 is 16 residues. Germline values: CDR1 SEHNR, CDR2 FQNEAQ (reference sequence). The PCR used 60 Vbeta and 13 Jbeta primers. Sequenced by immunoSEQ multiplex PCR; TCRdb stores in-frame clones only, minus some. The data hold around 100,000 clones, with around 80% observed a single time. Only one count was recorded for this clone. Its antigen is not known. A read error may account for a junction end that differs from germline. Sequenced: PBMCs. This sequence was found in a man aged 30 to 45 in good health and CMV-seropositive. The chain recombines TRBV7-9 with TRBJ1-4, with D possibly being TRBD1 (5 bases). The DNA of the CDR3 is TGTTCCAGCAGCTTAGGTAGTTGGCAGGGAGGTGAAAAACTGTTTTTT. Translating gives CSSSLGSWQGGEKLFF.